Each of the 24 T cell receptor beta chains below was sequenced from the same sample in a study of blood T cells in healthy people across ages. Alongside a J-beta primer mix, a sample-barcoded 5' primer served in a second PCR lasting about 7 to 11 cycles. One entry per CDR3 protein, called by TCRdb with MiXCR from the 5' RACE reads. The sample includes approximately 800,000 distinct CDR3 sequences, about 62% of them seen just once. The specimen sequenced was blood. Source of these receptors: a man in his thirties or forties in good health.

This chain uses TRBV5-1 with TRBJ1-2, with 10 bases aligning to TRBD1. The V gene's germline CDR1 is SGHRS and CDR2 YFSETQ. The CDR3 consists of 17 residues. V shed 4 bases and J 3 bases; nucleotides not matched to a gene: 12. The CDR3 region is CASSPGTGEYGDYGYTF. The CDR3 coding sequence is TGCGCCAGCAGCCCCGGGACAGGGGAATATGGAGACTATGGCTACACCTTC. The whole variable domain, filled in from reference TRBV5-1 and TRBJ1-2, reads KAGVTQTPRYLIKTRGQQVTLSCSPISGHRSVSWYQQTPGQGLQFLFEYFSETQRNKGNFPGRFSGRQFSNSRSEMNVSTLELGDSALYLCASSPGTGEYGDYGYTFGSGTRLTVV.

The chain employs TRBV6-5 and TRBJ2-2; no reliable D call. The CDR3 runs 13 residues. V was pared by 5 bases and J by 1 base, with 5 bases between. From germline, CDR1 is MNHEY and CDR2 SVGAGI. CDR3 residues: CASSALNTGELFF. DNA for the CDR3: TGTGCCAGCAGTGCTTTGAACACCGGGGAGCTGTTTTTT.

The chain has TRBV7-2 and TRBJ2-4; D gene uncertain. The closer fit of TRBJ2-5 to the DNA end suggests the J call may be wrong. The germline V gene has CDR1 SGHTA and CDR2 FQGNSA. CDR3 length: 13 residues. The CDR3 sequence: CASSGDLQETQYF. The CDR3 DNA reads TGTGCCAGCAGCGGTGATCTACAGGAGACCCAGTACTTC.

The V call is TRBV9, the J call TRBJ1-2; D ambiguous. Trimming took off 0 bases at V and 1 base at J, with 7 bases between the two ends. The CDR3 is 14 amino acids. CDR1 and CDR2 from the germline V gene are SGDLS and YYNGEE. CDR3 protein: CASSVESFNYGYTF. CDR3 DNA sequence: TGTGCCAGCAGCGTAGAATCCTTTAACTATGGCTACACCTTC.

There are a few counts of this clonotype. CDR3 in amino acids: CASRWTGTDFQETQYF. The CDR3 nucleotides read TGTGCCAGCAGATGGACCGGGACAGACTTCCAAGAGACCCAGTACTTC. This rearrangement joins TRBV6-5 to TRBJ2-5, with 7 bases that match TRBD1. Germline loops: CDR1 MNHEY, CDR2 SVGAGI. V was clipped by 6 bases and J by 1 base; unmatched bases: 11. The CDR3 contains 16 residues.

This clonotype was counted once. The chain couples TRBV20-1 to TRBJ1-2; D perhaps matches TRBD1 (5 bases). The germline CDR1 and CDR2 sequences are DFQATT and SNEGSKA (reference sequence). The CDR3 covers 14 residues. The CDR3 coding sequence is TGCAGCCTCGGACATCTGGAGGCAAACTATGGCTACACCTTC. Translating gives CSLGHLEANYGYTF.

V is TRBV30 and J is TRBJ1-6, with a tentative D call TRBD1 (6 bases). This CDR3 region has 16 residues. Germline CDR1 is GTSNPN and CDR2 is SVGIG (reference sequence). Between the trimmed V and J ends, which lost 3 bases and 4 bases, there was a span of 16 bases. The CDR3, as DNA: TGTGCCTGGAGGGCTTCAGGGGAAGGGTATAATTCACCCCTCCACTTT. This gives the protein CAWRASGEGYNSPLHF.

CDR3 residues: CASSGTGKAGYTF. CDR3 DNA: TGTGCCAGTAGTGGAACAGGAAAAGCTGGCTACACCTTC. The chain uses TRBV19 and TRBJ1-2; a possible D gene is TRBD1 (5 bases). The CDR3 totals 13 residues. V was clipped by 5 bases and J by 7 bases, with 14 bases between them. CDR1 and CDR2 from the germline V gene are LNHDA and SQIVND (reference sequence). Full variable domain (remainder filled in from reference TRBV19 and TRBJ1-2): DGGITQSPKYLFRKEGQNVTLSCEQNLNHDAMYWYRQDPGQGLRLIYYSQIVNDFQKGDIAEGYSVSREKKESFPLTVTSAQKNPTAFYLCASSGTGKAGYTFGSGTRLTVV.

The table lists this clonotype with a count of one. CDR3 region: CSADLTGVNYGYTF. The DNA for the CDR3 is TGCAGTGCTGACTTGACAGGGGTTAACTATGGCTACACCTTC. This chain joins TRBV20-1 and TRBJ1-2; 8 nucleotides agree with TRBD1. The junction had 6 bases not matched to a gene; V was cut back by 5 bases and J by 1 base. From germline, CDR1 is DFQATT and CDR2 SNEGSKA (reference sequence). CDR3 size: 14 residues.

About this clonotype: This may come from a read error, since a much larger clone is one base off. This rearrangement joins TRBV5-1 to TRBJ2-5, with D unclear. The germline gives CDR1 SGHRS, CDR2 YFSETQ. This CDR3 is built from 12 residues. DNA of the CDR3: TGCACCAGCAGCTTGGAAAAAGAGACCCAGTACTTC. Its protein is CTSSLEKETQYF.

The V call is TRBV9, the J call TRBJ2-1, with unresolved D. CDR1 is SGDLS, CDR2 YYNGEE, per germline. V lost 4 bases and J 5 bases, leaving 16 bases between the germline ends. The CDR3 covers 15 residues. CDR3 sequence reads: CASSRGLDWDNEQFF. Written as DNA, the CDR3 is TGTGCCAGCAGCCGCGGCCTAGACTGGGACAATGAGCAGTTCTTC.

The J gene is TRBJ2-7, the V gene TRBV30; D call uncertain. Trimming left V 4 bases short and J 2 bases short, with 12 bases between. CDR3 length: 13 amino acids. The germline CDR1 and CDR2 sequences are GTSNPN and SVGIG (reference sequence). CDR3 region: CAWTQFDPYEQYF. The CDR3 DNA is TGTGCCTGGACTCAGTTTGACCCCTACGAGCAGTACTTC.

The J gene is TRBJ2-2, the V gene TRBV24-1, with D possibly matching TRBD2 (5 bases). Germline CDR1 is KGHDR and CDR2 is SFDVKD. Trimming shortened V by 4 bases and J by 3 bases, and 11 bases separated the two germline ends. The CDR3 loop spans 15 amino acids. The CDR3 DNA reads as TGTGCCACCAGTGACTCGGGGTCCTACACCGGGGAGCTGTTTTTT. Translating gives CATSDSGSYTGELFF.

This clonotype was detected a few times. This chain connects TRBV6-5 to TRBJ2-5; D is tentatively TRBD1 or TRBD2 (6 bases each). The germline gives CDR1 MNHEY, CDR2 SVGAGI. The CDR3 has 16 residues. Trimming stripped 5 bases from V and 3 bases from J, with 19 bases between. The CDR3 protein is CASSRLEGGLEETQYF. The CDR3 region has the DNA TGTGCCAGCAGTCGCCTTGAGGGGGGCTTGGAAGAGACCCAGTACTTC.

CDR3 in amino acids: CASRETSGEETQYF. CDR3 DNA sequence: TGTGCCAGCAGGGAGACTAGCGGGGAGGAGACCCAGTACTTC. The gene calls are TRBV2 and TRBJ2-5; 11 bases agree with TRBD2. The V and J ends lost 6 bases and 5 bases, in that order; junction bases with no gene match: 5. The V gene's germline CDR1 is SNHLY and CDR2 FYNNEI. The CDR3 covers 14 residues. Drawing the rest from reference TRBV2 and TRBJ2-5, the complete variable domain is EPEVTQTPSHQVTQMGQEVILRCVPISNHLYFYWYRQILGQKVEFLVSFYNNEISEKSEIFDDQFSVERPDGSNFTLKIRSTKLEDSAMYFCASRETSGEETQYFGPGTRLLVL.

This clonotype appeared a few times. The rearrangement links TRBV28 to TRBJ2-4; D unresolved. Germline loops: CDR1 MDHEN, CDR2 SYDVKM. The CDR3 spans 14 residues. Trimming removed 9 bases from V and 0 bases from J, with 12 bases in between. The CDR3 is CASSKTVAKNIQYF. The CDR3 DNA follows: TGTGCCAGTTCAAAGACCGTAGCCAAAAACATTCAGTACTTC.

CDR3 protein: CASRHRQGGFYEQYF. CDR3 nucleotide sequence: TGTGCCAGCAGGCATCGACAGGGGGGGTTCTACGAGCAGTACTTC. The chain employs TRBV7-2 and TRBJ2-5; 9 bases are a match to TRBD1. The better agreement between TRBJ2-7 and the DNA end casts doubt on the J call. The CDR3 extends over 15 amino acids. Germline V gene sequence: CDR1 SGHTA, CDR2 FQGNSA.

V usage is TRBV12-3 or TRBV12-4 and J usage is TRBJ2-1; 8 bases map to TRBD1. V trimming: 6 bases; J trimming: 7 bases; junction bases outside the gene matches: 11. The CDR3 consists of 15 residues. CDR3 region: CASSSGEQGANEQFF. CDR3 sequence (DNA): TGTGCCAGCAGCTCCGGGGAGCAGGGGGCGAATGAGCAGTTCTTC.

This clonotype was recorded only once. The rearrangement joins TRBV4-2 to TRBJ2-7, with 9 bases aligning to TRBD2. V was clipped by 0 bases and J by 1 base; unmatched bases: 4. The CDR3 contains 16 residues. Germline CDR1 LGHNA, CDR2 YNFKEQ. CDR3 DNA: TGTGCCAGCAGCCAAGAGAGCGGGGGGCTTTCCTACGAGCAGTACTTC. Protein product: CASSQESGGLSYEQYF.

The chain couples TRBV5-5 to TRBJ1-4, with D uncertain. Trimming removed 5 bases at V and 10 bases at J, with 21 bases between. Looked up from germline, CDR1 is SGHKS and CDR2 is YYEKEE (reference sequence). The CDR3 is made up of 15 amino acids. The CDR3 sequence is CASRQGPEPDRKLFF. The CDR3 region has the DNA TGTGCCAGCAGACAAGGCCCAGAACCAGATCGAAAACTGTTTTTT.

The DNA of the CDR3 is TGTGCCAGCAGAAGGGGGAGCAATTCACCCCTCCACTTT. As protein: CASRRGSNSPLHF. The chain uses TRBV12-3 or TRBV12-4 and TRBJ1-6, with a weak D call TRBD1 (6 bases). CDR3 length equals 13 residues. The ends were cut back, 6 bases at V and 7 bases at J, with 10 bases in the middle.

The rearrangement links TRBV7-2 to TRBJ2-7; 7 positions match TRBD1. The CDR3 consists of 13 residues. The ends lost 5 bases at V and 1 base at J; junction bases unmatched: 2. CDR1 and CDR2 (germline): SGHTA, FQGNSA. CDR3 sequence reads: CASSTDRSYEQYF. CDR3 coding DNA: TGTGCCAGCAGCACGGACAGGTCCTACGAGCAGTACTTC.

About this clonotype itself: Mismatch with germline at one junction end may stem from a read error. V gene TRBV5-1 combines with J gene TRBJ2-1, with D tentatively TRBD1 (6 bases). The CDR3 is 15 residues long. From germline, CDR1 is SGHRS and CDR2 YFSETQ. CDR3 sequence (DNA): TGCGCCAGCAGCTTTGGGGGCTACTCCTACAGTGAGCAGTTCTTC. It encodes CASSFGGYSYSEQFF.

V gene TRBV6-2 or TRBV6-3 combines with J gene TRBJ2-1, with D tentatively TRBD1 or TRBD2 (5 bases each). The CDR3 consists of 15 residues. With 2 bases removed from V and 1 base from J, the gap between germline ends came to 9 bases. Germline assignment: CDR1 MNHEY and CDR2 SVGEGT. CDR3 loop: CASSYPGRSYNEQFF. The CDR3 coding sequence is TGTGCCAGCAGTTACCCAGGGAGATCCTACAATGAGCAGTTCTTC.